This T cell receptor beta chain was retrieved from a study of beta chain features in type 1 diabetes. Findings of the study overall: Significant though moderate, a shortening of TCRB CDR3s appeared in all four CD4+ subsets of Type 1 diabetes patients. VDJ junctions from patients with type 1 diabetes contained fewer insertions and more deletions.

The V and J ends lost 0 bases and 0 bases respectively, with 7 bases between them. Germline V gene sequence: CDR1 GTSNPN, CDR2 SVGIG (reference sequence). This CDR3 has 14 amino acids. The authors took one heparinised blood draw, averaging approximately 120 mL, from each donor. Sorting based on CD45RO/CCR7/CD25/CD127/CD95/CD27 separated CD4+ naive, central memory, regulatory and stem cell-like memory cells. This clone was seen a handful of times. Its antigen is still unknown. All of the isolated RNA was reverse transcribed, so expressed TCRB transcripts were sequenced. Method: immunoSEQ multiplex PCR; TCRdb's copy keeps in-frame clones and lacks some. The sample contains over 650,000 clones, over 12% of which appear only once.

V usage is TRBV30 and J usage is TRBJ2-3; D remains ambiguous. The receptor was derived from a man aged 18-30 years with type 1 diabetes. Sequenced: naive CD4+ T cells from blood. The CDR3 loop is CAWSVQLSTDTQYF. The CDR3 DNA follows: TGTGCCTGGAGTGTACAGCTGAGCACAGATACGCAGTATTTT.